The clone carrying this T cell receptor beta chain was recorded only once. This CDR3 is 15 amino acids long. V lost 5 bases and J lost 1; bases outside the gene matches: 7. From germline, CDR1 is SQVTM and CDR2 ANQGSEA. This specimen belongs to a study of blood T cell repertoires in COVID-19. The assay was immunoSEQ multiplex PCR, and TCRdb's table has in-frame clones only and misses some. The data show under 150,000 clones, with roughly 85% seen just once and about 13% held by the top ten. Sequenced input: peripheral blood. This sequence originates from a human donor in a cohort sampled during active COVID-19. V gene TRBV29-1 combines with J gene TRBJ2-5; 10 positions match TRBD2. The CDR3 DNA is TGCAGCGTTTCGCCCATAGCGGGGGGCCAAGAGACCCAGTACTTC. It translates to CSVSPIAGGQETQYF.